This T cell receptor (beta chain) was sequenced for a study of graft-versus-host responses after intestinal transplantation (dated by TCRdb to the early 2020s). Regarding the study in general: The transplants that recipients got were multivisceral, liver-intestinal, or isolated intestinal. Every recipient was given anti-thymocyte globulin induction, followed by approximately 3 years of maintenance tacrolimus and steroids. Bulk TCR-beta CDR3 sequencing was used to track graft-versus-host and host-versus-graft alloreactive T cell clones in the graft, circulation and bone marrow after intestinal transplantation. Alloreactive clones were identified by sequencing pre-transplant mixed lymphocyte reaction products and comparing these products with unstimulated pre-transplant donor and recipient T cells. The cohort enrolled around 25 intestinal transplant recipients including one retransplant, and a few patients lacking pretransplant specimens were excluded. A peak of at least 4% donor T cells among recipient peripheral blood mononuclear cells was the definition used for donor T cell macrochimerism. Rather than going through the commercial service, samples from a few later patients were sequenced in-house on an Illumina MiSeq and processed with MiXCR.

What the study reported, not specific to this receptor: In patients with donor T cell macrochimerism, the allografts had high GvH to HvG T cell clonal ratios. GvH clones were detected in recipient bone marrow, and some of these GvH clones were observed earlier in ileal mucosa or blood, consistent with an intestinal mucosal origin. The relatively low number and heterogeneity of intestinal transplant patients limited the conclusions. Early after transplant, peak levels of circulating GvH clones were found to be associated with declines in HvG clones.

CDR1 and CDR2 are read off the germline V gene (reference sequence) as MNHNY and SVGAGI. The junction shows trimming of 8 bases on V and 2 bases on J, plus 12 bases between the germline ends. The CDR3 measures 14 amino acids from cysteine to phenylalanine. Only the CDR3 portion is preserved as DNA: 42 bases, with reading frame beginning at the first base. The time point label for this specimen denotes: cells obtained before transplantation from donor or recipient. CD3+CD4+ and CD3+CD8+ populations were FACS-sorted from unstimulated pre-transplant donor and recipient cells taken from spleen or lymph nodes. With regard to this clone: There is no known antigen for this receptor. No base-level quality is on record; no much larger clone is a single base apart.

To prepare the library, the immunoSEQ multiplex PCR assay was applied. In most patients, genomic DNA was isolated using the Qiagen DNeasy Blood and Tissue Kit and sent frozen to Adaptive Biotechnologies for TCR sequencing. High-throughput TCR-beta CDR3 sequencing of genomic DNA from most patients was performed by Adaptive Biotechnologies. The original methods were these. TCR sequencing data for 18 patients were retrieved from Adaptive's ImmunoSEQ software; three other patients were processed with MiXCR and VDJtools. To correct CD4 versus CD8 sorting errors, any sequence found in both subsets at a frequency ratio below 5:1 was removed. CDR3 nucleotide sequences shared between donor and recipient were removed because the origin of such sequences could not be assigned. To be classed as alloreactive, a clone needed at least 2-fold expansion over unstimulated cells and a minimum CFSE-low frequency of 0.002% (template counts) or 0.001% (read counts). A clone was considered mappable if detected in the sequenced pre-transplant spleen, lymph node, or MLR CFSE-low populations of the donor or recipient. The cumulative frequency of alloreactive clones was calculated as a percentage of all sequences, weighted by copy number. Not all clones reach the TCRdb copy of this immuneACCESS table, which keeps in-frame sequences only. Checked studies attribute under half of the gap to unresolved V genes and leave the rest unexplained. V and J calls plus clone size are reproduced from that table; the DNA served to infer D and trimming. Here the sample has about 85,000 clones; approximately 80% occur a single time. About 0.8% of the sample belongs to the ten largest clones.

The chain joins TRBV6-6 to TRBJ2-2; a tentative D match to TRBD2 spans 7 bases. The sample was unstimulated CD4+ T cells sorted from spleen or lymph node cells, taken before intestinal transplant. The clonotype was recovered from a human donor who received an intestinal transplant. The DNA sequence is TGTGCCAGCCGAGGGGGGGTAAACACCGGGGAGCTGTTTTTT. The translation is CASRGGVNTGELFF.